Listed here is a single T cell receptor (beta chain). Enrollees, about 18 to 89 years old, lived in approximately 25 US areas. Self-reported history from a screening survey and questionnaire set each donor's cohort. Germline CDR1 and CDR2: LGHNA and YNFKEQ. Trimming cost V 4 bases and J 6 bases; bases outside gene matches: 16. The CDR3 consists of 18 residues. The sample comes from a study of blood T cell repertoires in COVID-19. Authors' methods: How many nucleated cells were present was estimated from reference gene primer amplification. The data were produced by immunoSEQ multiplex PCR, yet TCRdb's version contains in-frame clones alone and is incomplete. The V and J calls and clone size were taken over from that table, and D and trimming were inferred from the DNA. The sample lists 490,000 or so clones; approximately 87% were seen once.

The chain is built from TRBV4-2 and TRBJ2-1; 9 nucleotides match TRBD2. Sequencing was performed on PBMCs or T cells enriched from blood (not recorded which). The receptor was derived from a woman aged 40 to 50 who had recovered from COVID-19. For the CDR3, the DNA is TGTGCCAGCAGCCTTTGGCACACCGGGACTAGCAGCCCCAATGAGCAGTTCTTC. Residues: CASSLWHTGTSSPNEQFF.